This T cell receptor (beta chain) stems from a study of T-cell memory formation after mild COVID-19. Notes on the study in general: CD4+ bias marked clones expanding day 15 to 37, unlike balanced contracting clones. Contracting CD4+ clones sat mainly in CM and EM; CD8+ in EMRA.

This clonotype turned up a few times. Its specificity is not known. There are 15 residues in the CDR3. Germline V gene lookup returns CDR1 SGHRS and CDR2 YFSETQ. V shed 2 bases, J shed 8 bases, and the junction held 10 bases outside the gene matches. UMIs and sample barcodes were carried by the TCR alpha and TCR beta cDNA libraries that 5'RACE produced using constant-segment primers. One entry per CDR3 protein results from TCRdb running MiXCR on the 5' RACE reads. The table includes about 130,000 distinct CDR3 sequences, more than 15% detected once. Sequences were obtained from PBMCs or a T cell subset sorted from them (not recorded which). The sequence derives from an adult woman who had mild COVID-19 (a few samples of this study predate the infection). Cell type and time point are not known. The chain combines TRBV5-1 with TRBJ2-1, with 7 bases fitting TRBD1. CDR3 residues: CASSLQGTGIHEQFF. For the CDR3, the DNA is TGCGCCAGCAGCTTACAGGGGACGGGCATACATGAGCAGTTCTTC.